These 27 T cell receptor beta chains were all obtained from the same sample, sequenced in a study of T-cell reconstitution after alpha-beta-depleted transplantation in children. Unique molecular identifiers featured in how the TCRbeta library was prepared. MiXCR was run by TCRdb on the PCR reads, yielding one entry per CDR3 protein. The sample carries some 95,000 distinct CDR3 sequences, more than 20% recorded once. Sequences were derived from PBMCs, sampled before TCRalphabeta/CD19-depleted stem cell transplant. The receptor source for this set is a boy aged 2-9 years with acute lymphoblastic leukemia, due to receive a stem cell transplant.

For the CDR3, the DNA is TGCGCCAGCAGCCAAGATAAGGGACACGAGCAGTACTTC. Encoded protein: CASSQDKGHEQYF. V usage is TRBV4-3 and J usage is TRBJ2-7, with D perhaps TRBD1 or TRBD2 (5 bases each). In germline, CDR1 is LGHNA, CDR2 YSLEER. This CDR3 has 13 amino acids. The V end lost 0 bases, the J end lost 5 bases, and 8 bases lay between the germline ends.

V usage is TRBV9 and J usage is TRBJ2-7, with 8 positions matching TRBD2. Per the germline V gene, CDR1 is SGDLS and CDR2 is YYNGEE. V shed 4 bases and J 9 bases; nucleotides not matched to a gene: 12. CDR3 length: 14 amino acids. For the CDR3, the DNA is TGTGCCAGCAGCCGATCCGGCGGGGGGTTCGGGCAGTACTTC. This sequence encodes CASSRSGGGFGQYF.

The V call is TRBV4-1, the J call TRBJ1-1, with 8 bases fitting TRBD1. Germline V lookup: CDR1 MGHRA, CDR2 YSYEKL. The CDR3 contains 14 residues. J was trimmed by 3 bases and V by 5 bases; bases with no gene match: 5. In DNA, the CDR3 is TGCGCCAGCAGCGGCAGGGGGCTCGACACTGAAGCTTTCTTT. Its protein product is CASSGRGLDTEAFF.

Only a few counts were recorded for this clonotype. The CDR3 loop is CASSLKPSGRPDTQYF. The CDR3 DNA sequence: TGTGCCAGCAGTTTAAAGCCTAGCGGGCGCCCAGATACGCAGTATTTT. This chain connects TRBV28 to TRBJ2-3; TRBD2 agrees at 8 bases. Looked up from germline, CDR1 is MDHEN and CDR2 is SYDVKM. The CDR3 consists of 16 residues. V was clipped by 2 bases and J by 4 bases; unmatched bases: 8. Full variable domain (missing parts from reference TRBV28 and TRBJ2-3): DVKVTQSSRYLVKRTGEKVFLECVQDMDHENMFWYRQDPGLGLRLIYFSYDVKMKEKGDIPEGYSVSREKKERFSLILESASTNQTSMYLCASSLKPSGRPDTQYFGPGTRLTVL.

This clonotype turned up a few times. This chain joins TRBV4-2 and TRBJ2-5; no clear D. The V end was cut by 2 bases, the J end by 1 base, with 11 bases between. The CDR3 covers 15 residues. In germline, CDR1 is LGHNA, CDR2 YNFKEQ. The CDR3 region is CASSQTHGVQETQYF. CDR3 DNA sequence: TGTGCCAGCAGCCAAACACATGGCGTCCAAGAGACCCAGTACTTC.

The chain links TRBV4-1 to TRBJ1-5, with a possible D match to TRBD1 (6 bases). Germline V gene sequence: CDR1 MGHRA, CDR2 YSYEKL. Trimming stripped 0 bases from V and 4 bases from J, with 7 bases between. This CDR3 comprises 14 residues. In DNA, the CDR3 is TGCGCCAGCAGCCAAGACAGGGGTAATCAGCCCCAGCATTTT. This gives the protein CASSQDRGNQPQHF.

A note on this clonotype: Germline is not matched at one junction end, which may reflect a read error. The genes are TRBV27 and TRBJ2-5, with a tentative D call TRBD2 (7 bases). CDR1 MNHEY and CDR2 SMNVEV come from the germline V gene (reference sequence). The CDR3 runs to 13 residues. This CDR3 reads CASSRGGKETQCF. The CDR3 DNA follows: TGTGCCAGCAGCAGGGGAGGGAAGGAGACCCAGTGCTTC.

The rearrangement links TRBV20-1 to TRBJ1-2; unclear D gene. CDR3 length: 13 residues. Looked up from germline, CDR1 is DFQATT and CDR2 is SNEGSKA (reference sequence). Trimming pared 2 bases from V and 0 bases from J, leaving 7 bases between. The CDR3 sequence is CSARLSTNYGYTF. CDR3 in DNA: TGCAGTGCTAGACTTTCAACTAACTATGGCTACACCTTC.

In its sample, this clonotype was seen a few times. V is TRBV12-3 or TRBV12-4 and J is TRBJ1-2; 9 bases line up with TRBD1. The CDR3 runs to 13 residues. V trimming: 6 bases; J trimming: 6 bases; junction bases outside the gene matches: 5. This chain's CDR3 is CASSRTGDHGYTF. CDR3 DNA: TGTGCCAGCAGCCGGACAGGGGATCATGGCTACACCTTC.

The chain joins TRBV20-1 to TRBJ1-2, with D possibly TRBD1 on 5 matching bases. V dropped 3 bases and J dropped 1 base, with 24 bases sitting between them. The CDR3 has 18 amino acids. The germline V gene encodes CDR1 DFQATT and CDR2 SNEGSKA (reference sequence). CDR3 coding DNA: TGCAGTGCTAGGGGGGGGGTTGGGGATAAGCGGAGTAACTATGGCTACACCTTC. Its translation is CSARGGVGDKRSNYGYTF.

V and J are TRBV28 and TRBJ2-1; 8 bases are shared with TRBD2. CDR3 length equals 15 residues. Germline-derived CDR1 and CDR2 are MDHEN and SYDVKM. V shed 6 bases and J 8 bases; nucleotides not matched to a gene: 12. CDR3 nucleotides: TGTGCCAGCAGGGGAACTAGCGGAGGGAACTATGAGCAGTTCTTC. As protein: CASRGTSGGNYEQFF. The entire variable domain, with the rest obtained from reference TRBV28 and TRBJ2-1, is as follows: DVKVTQSSRYLVKRTGEKVFLECVQDMDHENMFWYRQDPGLGLRLIYFSYDVKMKEKGDIPEGYSVSREKKERFSLILESASTNQTSMYLCASRGTSGGNYEQFFGPGTRLTVL.

This clonotype was seen only a few times. This chain links TRBV10-3 with TRBJ1-5; a possible D gene is TRBD1 (5 bases). Trimming shortened V by 0 bases and J by 0 bases, and 9 bases separated the two germline ends. The V gene's germline CDR1 is ENHRY and CDR2 SYGVKD. This CDR3 has 16 residues. CDR3 loop: CAISESNGASNQPQHF. The CDR3 nucleotides are TGTGCCATCAGTGAGTCGAACGGGGCTAGCAATCAGCCCCAGCATTTT.

The chain carries TRBV5-5 and TRBJ2-3, with D unclear. CDR1 and CDR2 (germline): SGHKS, YYEKEE (reference sequence). CDR3 length: 17 residues. The germline V and J ends were trimmed by 5 bases and 0 bases, with 19 bases remaining between them. Here the CDR3 reads CASRPRAGSPSTDTQYF. For the CDR3, the DNA is TGTGCCAGCAGACCACGTGCTGGGTCGCCCAGCACAGATACGCAGTATTTT.

The chain's CDR3 is CASSLSLPTMKQFF. Written as DNA, the CDR3 is TGCGCCAGCAGCTTAAGTCTCCCTACAATGAAGCAGTTCTTC. V and J are TRBV5-1 and TRBJ2-1; D not resolved. The ends were cut back, 2 bases at V and 11 bases at J, with 17 bases in the middle. The CDR3 consists of 14 residues. Per the germline V gene, CDR1 is SGHRS and CDR2 is YFSETQ.

This clonotype has only a few counts. The CDR3 nucleotides read TGTGCCAGCAGTAACCCGGTGGCAGGGCTCGAGTTCTTC. As protein: CASSNPVAGLEFF. V usage is TRBV6-2 or TRBV6-3 and J usage is TRBJ2-1; possibly TRBD1 for D (5 bases). Between the trimmed V and J ends, which lost 5 bases and 14 bases, there was a span of 19 bases. The CDR3 is made up of 13 amino acids. Germline assignment: CDR1 MNHEY and CDR2 SVGEGT.

This rearrangement joins TRBV5-1 to TRBJ1-3; 12 bases align to TRBD1. The CDR3 sequence is 18 residues long. With V trimmed by 5 bases and J by 3 bases, 12 bases remained unmatched. Germline lookup yields CDR1 SGHRS and CDR2 YFSETQ. CDR3 region: CASSLWTGQGASGNTIYF. CDR3 nucleotides: TGCGCCAGCAGTCTTTGGACGGGACAGGGGGCGAGTGGAAACACCATATATTTT.

The V call is TRBV20-1, the J call TRBJ2-4, with D possibly being TRBD2 (6 bases). The germline V gene encodes CDR1 DFQATT and CDR2 SNEGSKA (reference sequence). V was cut by 6 bases and J by 4 bases, with 13 bases left in between. The CDR3 is 13 residues long. The CDR3 nucleotides are TGCAGTGCCGGGGGACTCCAGAAAAACATTCAGTACTTC. This sequence encodes CSAGGLQKNIQYF.

This clonotype was recorded at least ten times. The chain employs TRBV5-1 and TRBJ2-3; tentative D call: TRBD1 (6 bases). Germline V lookup: CDR1 SGHRS, CDR2 YFSETQ. Trimming removed 4 bases at V and 2 bases at J, with 14 bases between. This CDR3 comprises 15 residues. Here the CDR3 reads CASSRVGQSTDTQYF. CDR3 nucleotides: TGCGCCAGCAGCCGCGTAGGACAGTCCACAGATACGCAGTATTTT.

The chain uses TRBV14 and TRBJ2-5; a weak D match, TRBD2 (6 bases). The CDR3 spans 15 residues. The germline gives CDR1 SGHDN, CDR2 FVKESK. V lost 4 bases and J 5 bases, leaving 17 bases between the germline ends. CDR3 loop: CASSLGLPGRETQYF. Written as DNA, the CDR3 is TGTGCCAGCAGCCTGGGACTCCCGGGGCGGGAGACCCAGTACTTC.

The sample holds a few counts of this clonotype. The rearrangement links TRBV27 to TRBJ2-1; D gene uncertain. V was clipped by 6 bases and J by 7 bases, with 19 bases between them. The CDR3 runs 15 residues. The germline V gene has CDR1 MNHEY and CDR2 SMNVEV (reference sequence). CDR3 nucleotides: TGTGCCAGCAGCCCGGGCCACCCTGGGCCAAATGAGCAGTTCTTC. It is translated as CASSPGHPGPNEQFF.

The rearrangement links TRBV5-1 to TRBJ2-7, with D perhaps TRBD1 (7 bases). Germline CDR1 is SGHRS and CDR2 is YFSETQ. This CDR3 comprises 15 residues. Trimming stripped 4 bases from V and 1 base from J, with 15 bases between. The CDR3 DNA reads TGCGCCAGCAGCCCGAGGGGGCGGGAATCCTACGAGCAGTACTTC. This translates into CASSPRGRESYEQYF.

This chain links TRBV5-1 with TRBJ2-5, with a tentative D call TRBD2 (5 bases). V lost 2 bases, J lost 2 bases, and 13 bases lay in between. The CDR3 runs to 15 residues. The germline V gene encodes CDR1 SGHRS and CDR2 YFSETQ. CDR3 bases: TGCGCCAGCAGCTTATGGAGGAGTCAACAAGAGACCCAGTACTTC. As protein: CASSLWRSQQETQYF.

This clonotype was found a few times. This rearrangement joins TRBV12-3 or TRBV12-4 to TRBJ2-3; TRBD2 might be the D (6 bases). Trimming pared 4 bases from V and 1 base from J, leaving 21 bases between. The CDR3 has 18 residues. CDR3 coding DNA: TGTGCCAGCAGTTCGGTAGCGGAGGGGCAGGAGGGCACAGATACGCAGTATTTT. Its translation is CASSSVAEGQEGTDTQYF.

This clonotype was picked up a small number of times. The chain links TRBV27 to TRBJ2-7; maybe TRBD1 (5 bases). This CDR3 region has 14 residues. CDR1 and CDR2 from the germline V gene are MNHEY and SMNVEV (reference sequence). V gave up 5 bases and J gave up 5 bases, with 16 bases separating them. The CDR3 DNA reads as TGTGCCAGCAGTGTAAGTACAGGAACCGACGAGCAGTACTTC. Protein: CASSVSTGTDEQYF.

This rearrangement joins TRBV3-1 to TRBJ1-2; D remains ambiguous. The CDR3 length is 15 residues. Germline values: CDR1 LGHDT, CDR2 YNNKEL (reference sequence). Trimming stripped 1 base from V and 6 bases from J, with 15 bases between. The DNA for the CDR3 is TGTGCCAGCAGCCAAGCTGCTCGGGCAGTCAATGGCTACACCTTC. Protein sequence: CASSQAARAVNGYTF. The full variable domain, in which reference TRBV3-1 and TRBJ1-2 provide the parts outside the CDR3, is DTAVSQTPKYLVTQMGNDKSIKCEQNLGHDTMYWYKQDSKKFLKIMFSYNNKELIINETVPNRFSPKSPDKAHLNLHINSLELGDSAVYFCASSQAARAVNGYTFGSGTRLTVV.

This clonotype showed up just a few times. The J gene is TRBJ2-1, the V gene TRBV3-1, with D unclear. V lost 0 bases to trimming and J lost 10 bases, with 10 bases between them. Germline V CDR1 and CDR2: LGHDT, YNNKEL (reference sequence). This CDR3 region has 13 residues. The CDR3 reads CASSQDQNREQFF. The CDR3, as DNA: TGTGCCAGCAGCCAAGATCAAAATAGGGAGCAGTTCTTC.

Details on this clonotype: In this CDR3 the conserved last residue, phenylalanine or tryptophan, is missing, so a read error is likely. The chain is built from TRBV4-1 and TRBJ2-7, with D perhaps TRBD2 (6 bases). Germline CDR1 is MGHRA and CDR2 is YSYEKL. Trimming shortened V by 1 base and J by 2 bases, and 15 bases separated the two germline ends. The CDR3 sequence is 16 residues long. The CDR3 coding sequence is TGCGCCAGCAGCCAAGGAGCGGGCAGGGTGACCTACGAGCAGTACTCC. This translates into CASSQGAGRVTYEQYS.